The clone carrying this T cell receptor beta chain was detected ten times or more. Antigen: not known. The data stem from a study of CD8 T cells in ankylosing spondylitis. Broader study findings: Clones that were linked to disease were CD8+ and were relatively rare in peripheral blood. Disease-associated clones were reportedly significantly overrepresented in matched ankylosing spondylitis synovial fluid. Seemingly distinctive of ankylosing spondylitis blood was a TCR beta motif formed by eight highly homologous variants. Certain motif variants had earlier appeared in reactive arthritis synovial fluid and blood.

CDR1 is MNHNY and CDR2 is SVGAGI in the germline V gene (reference sequence). This CDR3 has 13 amino acids. Trimming pared 2 bases from V and 9 bases from J, leaving 11 bases between. 5'-RACE, quantitative and with molecular barcodes, yielded the TCR beta libraries. TCRdb re-analysed the 5' RACE reads in MiXCR, keeping a single row per CDR3 protein. The sample holds fewer than 550,000 distinct CDR3 sequences; roughly 5.3% are singletons and the top ten take roughly 3.3%. V and J are TRBV6-6 and TRBJ2-1; D is perhaps TRBD2 (6 bases). Sequenced material: blood, either unsorted or a sorted T cell fraction (not recorded which). The receptor comes from a male donor with ankylosing spondylitis. Here the CDR3 DNA reads TGTGCCAGCAGTTACATAATGGGAGGTGAGCAGTTCTTC. Translated: CASSYIMGGEQFF.